This is a list of T cell receptor beta chains from one sample in a study of T cell repertoires in cytomegalovirus infection. Their specific antigens are unknown. TCRdb re-called the reads through MiXCR, storing one row per CDR3 protein. The sample comprises about 920,000 distinct CDR3 sequences, roughly 30% of which are singletons, and around 15% rests with the top ten. The sample in question was cultured CD8+ T cells from PBMCs, obtained from culture after CMV antigen stimulation. These receptors all stem from a human donor in good health (CMV status not recorded). Some clones in this sample may be carry-over from other donors' samples. Both conserved end residues are part of each CDR3. The D gene is left open where the match is weak. A clone size is listed for some rows: how often the clone was seen (once, few, many), or a class if it is expanded.

v_call,clone_size,j_call,d_call,cdr3_nt,cdr3_aa
TRBV7-2,many,TRBJ2-7,.,TGTGCCAGCAGCCATACAAGAATGTACGAGCAGTACTTC,CASSHTRMYEQYF
TRBV7-8,many,TRBJ2-5,.,TGTGCCAGCATCCTATTGATAAACGGCGAGACCCAGTACTTC,CASILLINGETQYF
TRBV5-1,few,TRBJ2-3,.,TGCGCCAGCAGCTTGATGTTGGGAGATACGCAGTATTTT,CASSLMLGDTQYF
TRBV9,.,TRBJ1-2,.,TGTGCCAGCCTATCAGGGGTGGATGGCTACACCTTC,CASLSGVDGYTF
TRBV7-9,many,TRBJ2-2,.,TGTGCCAGCAGCTTGGGGGGAACGAACACCGGGGAGCTGTTTTTT,CASSLGGTNTGELFF
TRBV7-6,.,TRBJ1-1,.,TGTGCCAACAGCCTGGGTGGCGTCGAAGCTTTCTTT,CANSLGGVEAFF
TRBV12-3/TRBV12-4,few,TRBJ2-5,TRBD2,TGTGCCAGCAGTTATCTGGGACTAGCGGGCCTACAAGAGACCCAGTACTTC,CASSYLGLAGLQETQYF
TRBV19,.,TRBJ2-5,TRBD2,TGTGCCAGTGGAGGACTAGCGGAAGAGACCCAGTACTTC,CASGGLAEETQYF
TRBV27,few,TRBJ1-1,.,TGTGCCAGCAGCTACTACAGGGATGGGACTGAAGCTTTCTTT,CASSYYRDGTEAFF
TRBV6-5,.,TRBJ2-3,.,TGTGCCAGCAGTTACGCGGGGGCGGCGGATACGCAGTATTTT,CASSYAGAADTQYF
TRBV7-9,few,TRBJ1-3,.,TGTGCCAGCAGCGAGACAGGTAGAAAGCGAAACACCATATATTTT,CASSETGRKRNTIYF
TRBV7-9,few,TRBJ1-4,.,TGTGCCAGCAGCCCGCCGAACGGTGAAAAACTGTTTTTT,CASSPPNGEKLFF
TRBV28,.,TRBJ1-2,.,TGTGCCAGCAGTTTCCCGGGGGGCGTTCATGGCTACACCTTC,CASSFPGGVHGYTF
TRBV20-1,.,TRBJ2-7,TRBD1,TGCAGTGCTTTCCCGGGACAGGCAAACTACGAGCAGTACTTC,CSAFPGQANYEQYF
TRBV6-1,.,TRBJ1-5,.,TGTGCCAGCTGGAATGTCCGGGGGAGCAATCAGCCCCAGCATTTT,CASWNVRGSNQPQHF
TRBV7-9,many,TRBJ2-5,TRBD2,TGTGCCAGCAGCTTAGCGGCTCTAGCGGGGGTCCGGGAGACCCAGTACTTC,CASSLAALAGVRETQYF
TRBV7-3,.,TRBJ2-3,TRBD2,TGTGCCAGCAGCTTAAGCCCTAGCGGGGGCCCTAGCACAGATACGCAGTATTTT,CASSLSPSGGPSTDTQYF
TRBV27,many,TRBJ1-6,.,TGTGCCAGCAGTTTAATGGGGTATTCAGACAATTCACCCCTCCACTTT,CASSLMGYSDNSPLHF
TRBV15,.,TRBJ2-4,.,TGTGCCACCAGCAGAGAGGGTTTGGCCAAAAACATTCAGTACTTC,CATSREGLAKNIQYF
TRBV12-3/TRBV12-4,.,TRBJ2-2,.,TGTGCCAGCAGGAAGGTGGCCGGGGAGCTGTTTTTT,CASRKVAGELFF
TRBV24-1,.,TRBJ2-2,.,TGTGCCACCAGTGATTTAAGGGTTCCCGGGGAGCTGTTTTTT,CATSDLRVPGELFF
TRBV20-1,.,TRBJ1-2,.,TGCAGTGCTAGAGAGCCGTGGTCGGACAACTATGGCTACACCTTC,CSAREPWSDNYGYTF
TRBV27,.,TRBJ2-2,.,TGTGCCAGCAGCACCTATCGACGAGGGGAGCTGTTTTTT,CASSTYRRGELFF
TRBV7-8,many,TRBJ2-5,.,TGTGCCAGCAGCTCCCCCCCGGGACTCCAAGAGACCCAGTACTTC,CASSSPPGLQETQYF
TRBV2,.,TRBJ1-1,.,TGTGCCAGCAGACCTGTTCGGCCTGAAGCTTTCTTT,CASRPVRPEAFF
TRBV11-2,.,TRBJ1-5,TRBD1,TGTGCCAGCAGCTTAGGGACGGTCAGGGGGCCCGATAGCAATCAGCCCCAGCATTTT,CASSLGTVRGPDSNQPQHF
TRBV20-1,.,TRBJ2-5,.,TGCAGTGCTCGCGGACCACCAGAGATGGAGACCCAGTACTTC,CSARGPPEMETQYF
TRBV7-9,few,TRBJ2-3,TRBD1,TGTGCCAGCAGTACGGGATCGGGACAGGCTTGGTATACGCAGTATTTT,CASSTGSGQAWYTQYF
TRBV19,many,TRBJ1-1,.,TGTGCCAGTAGTACATCCGAGAACACTGAAGCTTTCTTT,CASSTSENTEAFF
TRBV27,.,TRBJ1-1,TRBD1,TGTGCCAGCAGTTTTCAACAGGGGATAAACGCTGAAGCTTTCTTT,CASSFQQGINAEAFF
TRBV28,.,TRBJ2-5,TRBD2,TGTGCCACCCACCCACTCTCTAGCGGGGAGACCCAGTACTTC,CATHPLSSGETQYF
TRBV6-6,.,TRBJ1-1,.,TGTGCCAGCAGTTACTCTGAAGCTTTCTTT,CASSYSEAFF
TRBV19,many,TRBJ1-1,.,TGTGCCAGTAGTATAAGGGGTCGTGGCACTGAAGCTTTCTTT,CASSIRGRGTEAFF
TRBV2,.,TRBJ2-7,.,TGTGCCAGCAGTGTGACGGGAATTCGCGAGCAGTACTTC,CASSVTGIREQYF
TRBV4-1,few,TRBJ1-4,.,TGCGCCAGCAGCTCCCTAGCGCGGGGACTTATAAATGAAAAACTGTTTTTT,CASSSLARGLINEKLFF
TRBV14,.,TRBJ2-1,.,TGTGCCAGCAGCCAAGATTACGGCCCGGATGAGCAGTTCTTC,CASSQDYGPDEQFF
TRBV27,.,TRBJ1-5,TRBD1,TGTGCCAGCAGTCCCAGACAGGGAGGGAGCCAGCCCCAGCATTTT,CASSPRQGGSQPQHF
TRBV12-5,.,TRBJ2-1,.,TGTGCTAGTGGTTTTGGGGACAATGAGCAGTTCTTC,CASGFGDNEQFF
TRBV19,.,TRBJ1-4,TRBD1,TGTGCCAGTAGTACCCCGGGGACAGCCCTACTTGTCGGTGAAAAACTGTTTTTT,CASSTPGTALLVGEKLFF
TRBV6-5,many,TRBJ2-3,.,TGTGCCAGCAGTTACGGGGGGGCTAGCACAGATACGCAGTATTTT,CASSYGGASTDTQYF
TRBV27,.,TRBJ1-4,.,TGTGCCAGCAGTGCCCAAGAATCAACAACTAATGAAAAACTGTTTTTT,CASSAQESTTNEKLFF
TRBV7-9,.,TRBJ1-2,.,TGTGCCAGCAGCTCCGGGACATTTCATGGCTACACCTTC,CASSSGTFHGYTF
TRBV7-9,few,TRBJ1-2,.,TGTGCCAGCAGCTTAGATGAGGGCCGATACTATGGCTACACCTTC,CASSLDEGRYYGYTF
TRBV6-2/TRBV6-3,.,TRBJ2-1,TRBD1,TGTGCCAGCGATGAGGTGGGACAGGGGAGGTACAATGAGCAGTTCTTC,CASDEVGQGRYNEQFF
TRBV13,.,TRBJ2-2,TRBD2,TGTGCCAGCAGAACGGGGGGGCCCGCCGGGGAGCTGTTTTTT,CASRTGGPAGELFF
TRBV12-3/TRBV12-4,.,TRBJ2-2,.,TGTGCCAGCAGCCCTTCTTGGGAGCTGTTTTTT,CASSPSWELFF
TRBV5-1,.,TRBJ1-4,TRBD1,TGCGCCAGCAGCTTGGTACTGGGACAGTTAAATGAAAAACTGTTTTTT,CASSLVLGQLNEKLFF
TRBV7-8,many,TRBJ2-1,.,TGTGCCAGCAGCTTGTTAGCCCGCAATGGGCAGTTCTTC,CASSLLARNGQFF
TRBV7-6,.,TRBJ2-6,.,TGTGCCAGCAGCTCACTGGCACCACCCCACTCTGGGGCCAACGTCCTGACTTTC,CASSSLAPPHSGANVLTF
TRBV4-1,many,TRBJ1-1,TRBD1,TGTGCCAGCTCACAGGGGTGGAACACTGAAGCTTTCTTT,CASSQGWNTEAFF
TRBV27,.,TRBJ2-2,TRBD2,TGTGCCAGCAGTTTAAGGGGCCCCGGGGGGGCCCGGACCGGGGAGCTGTTTTTT,CASSLRGPGGARTGELFF